One and the same sample provided the 8 T cell receptor beta chains below, sequenced in a study of cytomegalovirus exposure and HLA in healthy donors. TCRdb keeps only in-frame clones here, not all; method: immunoSEQ multiplex PCR. Of under 300,000 clones listed, approximately 86% are singletons. The material sequenced was PBMCs. All receptors come from a young woman in good health and CMV-seronegative.

The genes are TRBV9 and TRBJ2-5; a weak D match, TRBD2 (6 bases). V was shortened by 5 bases and J by 4 bases, with 15 bases between the two germline ends. Looked up from germline, CDR1 is SGDLS and CDR2 is YYNGEE. The CDR3 sequence is 14 residues long. CDR3 sequence: CASSHSGRGETQYF. CDR3 nucleotide sequence: TGTGCCAGCAGTCATAGCGGCCGGGGAGAGACCCAGTACTTC.

CDR3 sequence: CASSLEAGVGRHTEAFF. As DNA, the CDR3 is TGCGCCAGCAGCTTGGAGGCAGGGGTGGGAAGGCACACTGAAGCTTTCTTT. This chain joins TRBV5-1 and TRBJ1-1; maybe TRBD1 (6 bases). Between the trimmed V and J ends, which lost 0 bases and 3 bases, there was a span of 18 bases. Germline V gives CDR1 SGHRS, CDR2 YFSETQ. CDR3 length equals 17 residues.

This clone was counted a few times. The CDR3 is CASRSGDPYNEQFF. Here the CDR3 DNA reads TGTGCCAGCAGATCGGGGGACCCCTACAATGAGCAGTTCTTC. J is TRBJ2-1 and V is TRBV7-9, with D perhaps matching TRBD2 (6 bases). V was cut by 6 bases and J by 2 bases, with 11 bases left in between. Germline V gives CDR1 SEHNR, CDR2 FQNEAQ (reference sequence). The CDR3 has 14 amino acids.

The rearrangement links TRBV4-3 to TRBJ2-7; D call uncertain. Germline CDR1 and CDR2: LGHNA and YSLEER. V was pared by 0 bases and J by 3 bases, with 15 bases between. This CDR3 is built from 16 residues. DNA for the CDR3: TGCGCCAGCAGCCAAGATCGGCAGACAAACAACTACGAGCAGTACTTC. Translated: CASSQDRQTNNYEQYF.

V usage is TRBV6-5 and J usage is TRBJ2-5, with 11 bases aligning to TRBD2. The ends lost 0 bases at V and 4 bases at J; junction bases unmatched: 4. The CDR3 totals 16 residues. Germline values: CDR1 MNHEY, CDR2 SVGAGI. The CDR3 is CASSYSTSGIGETQYF. The DNA for the CDR3 is TGTGCCAGCAGTTACTCGACTAGCGGGATTGGAGAGACCCAGTACTTC.

V and J are TRBV18 and TRBJ2-3; 8 nucleotides match TRBD2. Germline V lookup: CDR1 KGHSH, CDR2 LQKENI. J was trimmed by 0 bases and V by 3 bases; bases with no gene match: 2. CDR3 length equals 15 residues. The chain's CDR3 is CASSPLAGSTDTQYF. The CDR3 DNA follows: TGTGCCAGCTCACCTTTAGCGGGGAGCACAGATACGCAGTATTTT.

CDR3 in amino acids: CAWSVGRGPTYEQYF. CDR3 nucleotides: TGTGCCTGGAGTGTTGGCAGGGGCCCTACCTACGAGCAGTACTTC. This chain uses TRBV30 with TRBJ2-7; a possible D gene is TRBD1 (6 bases). The length of the CDR3 is 15 residues. Germline CDR1 GTSNPN, CDR2 SVGIG (reference sequence). V was shortened by 0 bases and J by 2 bases, with 14 bases between the two germline ends.

The sample holds many counts of this clone. J is TRBJ1-5 and V is TRBV10-3; D not resolved. The CDR3 is 13 amino acids. Trimming removed 3 bases at V and 4 bases at J, with 7 bases between. CDR1 is ENHRY, CDR2 SYGVKD, per germline. The CDR3 sequence is CAISDPGNQPQHF. CDR3 sequence (DNA): TGTGCCATCAGTGACCCCGGGAATCAGCCCCAGCATTTT.